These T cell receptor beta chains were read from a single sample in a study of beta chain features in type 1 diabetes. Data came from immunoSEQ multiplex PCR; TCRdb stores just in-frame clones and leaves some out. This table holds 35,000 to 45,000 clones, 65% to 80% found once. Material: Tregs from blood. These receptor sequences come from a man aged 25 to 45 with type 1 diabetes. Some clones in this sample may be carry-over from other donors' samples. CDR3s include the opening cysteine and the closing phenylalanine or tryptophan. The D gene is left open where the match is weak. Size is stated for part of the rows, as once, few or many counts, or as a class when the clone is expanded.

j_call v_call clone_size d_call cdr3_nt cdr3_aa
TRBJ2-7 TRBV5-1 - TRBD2 TGCGCCAGCAGCTTGAGCGGGGGCTACTCCTACGAGCAGTACTTC CASSLSGGYSYEQYF
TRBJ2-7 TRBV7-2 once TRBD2 TGTGCCAGCAGCCTGACTAGCGGGGCCTACGAGCAGTACTTC CASSLTSGAYEQYF
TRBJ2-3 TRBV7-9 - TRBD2 TGTGCCAGCAGCCCCAATCCAGCGGGGGGGCTGAGAGATACGCAGTATTTT CASSPNPAGGLRDTQYF
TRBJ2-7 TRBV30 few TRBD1 TGTGCCTGGGGACAGGGGCCCTACGAGCAGTACTTC CAWGQGPYEQYF
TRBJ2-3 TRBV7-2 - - TGTGCCAGCAGCTTAGCACAAGGCACAGATACGCAGTATTTT CASSLAQGTDTQYF
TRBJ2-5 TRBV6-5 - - TGTGCCAGCAGTTCGGGGGGCCGCGTCCAAGAGACCCAGTACTTC CASSSGGRVQETQYF
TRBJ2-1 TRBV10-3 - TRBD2 TGTGCCATCAGCTATTCCTTTAGCGGGGGCGCCGGGGGGAATGAGCAGTTCTTC CAISYSFSGGAGGNEQFF
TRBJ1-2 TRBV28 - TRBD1 TGTGCCAGCAGTAAACCGGGACAGAACTCCAACTATGGCTACACCTTC CASSKPGQNSNYGYTF
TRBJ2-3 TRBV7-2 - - TGTGCCAGCAGCTTATTCCGGGCAGATACGCAGTATTTT CASSLFRADTQYF
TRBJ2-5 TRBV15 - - TGTGCCACCAGCCGAGACGGACACAAAAGTGGAGAGACCCAGTACTTC CATSRDGHKSGETQYF
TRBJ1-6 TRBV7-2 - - TGTGCCAGTAGCTTAAAAAGTTTGGCTTCACCCCTCCACTTT CASSLKSLASPLHF
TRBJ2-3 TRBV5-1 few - TGCGCCAGCACTTTCGCAGATACGCAGTATTTT CASTFADTQYF
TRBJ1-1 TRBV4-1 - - TGCGCCAGCAGCCAAGGCATAGATTCAATTCGGGAAGCTTTCTTT CASSQGIDSIREAFF
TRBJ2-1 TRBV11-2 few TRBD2 TGTGCCAGCAGCTTTACTACATCGGGACTAGCTGCGGTGAATGAGCAGTTCTTC CASSFTTSGLAAVNEQFF
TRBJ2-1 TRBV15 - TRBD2 TGTGCCACCAGCAGAGATCGGGGGGGCCTCGTGTATGAGCAGTTCTTC CATSRDRGGLVYEQFF
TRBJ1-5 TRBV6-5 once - TGTGCCAGCAGTCGTCTATATAGCAATCAGCCCCAGCATTTT CASSRLYSNQPQHF
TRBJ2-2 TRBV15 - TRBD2 TGTGCCACCAGCAGGGCGGGGGGGTACACCGGGGAGCTGTTTTTT CATSRAGGYTGELFF
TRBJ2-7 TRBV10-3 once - TGTGCCATCAGTGTAAGTTACTCAGGGCGCGGCGAGCAGTACTTC CAISVSYSGRGEQYF
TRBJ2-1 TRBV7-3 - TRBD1 TGTGCCAGCAGCTTAGTTGGACAGGGGAGCAATGAGCAGTTCTTC CASSLVGQGSNEQFF
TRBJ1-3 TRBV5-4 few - TGTGCCAGCAGCCAACAGAGCTCTGGAAACACCATATATTTT CASSQQSSGNTIYF
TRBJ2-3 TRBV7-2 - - TGTGCCAGCAGCTTAGCGAGCTCCACAGATACGCAGTATTTT CASSLASSTDTQYF
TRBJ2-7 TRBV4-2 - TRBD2 TGTGCCAGCAGCCGGAGTCCGGGACTAGCGGGAGTCTACGAGCAGTACTTC CASSRSPGLAGVYEQYF
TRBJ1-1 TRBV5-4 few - TGTGCCAGCAGCTCGGGGGGCGGGAACACTGAAGCTTTCTTT CASSSGGGNTEAFF
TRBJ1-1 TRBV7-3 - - TGTGCCAGCAGCTTAAATCCCAGGGGAATGAACACTGAAGCTTTCTTT CASSLNPRGMNTEAFF
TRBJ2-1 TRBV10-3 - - TGTGCCATCAGTGAGAGGACTCCGGTAGATGAGCAGTTCTTC CAISERTPVDEQFF
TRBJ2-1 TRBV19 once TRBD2 TGTGCCAGTAGTGTTAGCGGGGGGCTACGTACTAATGAGCAGTTCTTC CASSVSGGLRTNEQFF
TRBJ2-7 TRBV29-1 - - TGCAGCGTGGCGAAGGACAGCGAGGGCTACGAGCAGTACTTC CSVAKDSEGYEQYF
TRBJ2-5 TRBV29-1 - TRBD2 TGCAGCGTTGTATTTACAGCGGGAGGGGCGGACCAAGAGACCCAGTACTTC CSVVFTAGGADQETQYF
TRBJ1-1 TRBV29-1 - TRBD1 TGCAGCGTTCACTCCGGGACAGGGACAGGAGCTTTCTTT CSVHSGTGTGAFF
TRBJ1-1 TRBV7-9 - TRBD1 TGTGCCAGCAGCAGAGGACTCAGGGGGTACACTGAAGCTTTCTTT CASSRGLRGYTEAFF
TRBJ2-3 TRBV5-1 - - TGCGCCAGCAGCTTGGTGCCGGGGACAGATACGCAGTATTTT CASSLVPGTDTQYF
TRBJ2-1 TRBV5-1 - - TGCGCCAGCAGCCAAGGACAGTCCTCCTACAATGAGCAGTTCTTC CASSQGQSSYNEQFF
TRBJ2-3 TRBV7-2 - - TGTGCCAGCAGCCGGGTGGGGAGATTCACCGATACGCAGTATTTT CASSRVGRFTDTQYF
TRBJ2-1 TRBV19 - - TGTGCCAGCTCCCCCACAGACTACAATGAGCAGTTCTTC CASSPTDYNEQFF
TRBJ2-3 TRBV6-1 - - TGTGCCAGCAGTGATGCCGGGGTCGGGACAGATACGCAGTATTTT CASSDAGVGTDTQYF
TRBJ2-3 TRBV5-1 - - TGCGCCAGCAGCTTGGGGCAGGGTTTCACAGATACGCAGTATTTT CASSLGQGFTDTQYF
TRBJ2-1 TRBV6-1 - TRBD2 TGTGCCAGCGGTGTGGGCCTAGCGGGGGACAATGAGCAGTTCTTC CASGVGLAGDNEQFF